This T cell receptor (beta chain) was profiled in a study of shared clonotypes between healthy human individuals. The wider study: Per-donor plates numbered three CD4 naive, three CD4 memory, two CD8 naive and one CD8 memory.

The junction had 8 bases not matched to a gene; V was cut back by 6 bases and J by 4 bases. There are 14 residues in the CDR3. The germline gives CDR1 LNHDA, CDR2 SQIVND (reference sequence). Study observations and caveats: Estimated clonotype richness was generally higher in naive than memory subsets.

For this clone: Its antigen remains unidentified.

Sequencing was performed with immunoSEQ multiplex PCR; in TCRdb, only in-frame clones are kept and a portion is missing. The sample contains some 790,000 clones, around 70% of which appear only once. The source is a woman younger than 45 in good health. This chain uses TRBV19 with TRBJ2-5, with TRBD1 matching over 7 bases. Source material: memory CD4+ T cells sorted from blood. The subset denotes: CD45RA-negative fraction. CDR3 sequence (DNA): TGTGCCAGTAGGACCACAGGGGCCACAGAGACCCAGTACTTC. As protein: CASRTTGATETQYF. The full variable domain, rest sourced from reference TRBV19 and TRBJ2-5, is DGGITQSPKYLFRKEGQNVTLSCEQNLNHDAMYWYRQDPGQGLRLIYYSQIVNDFQKGDIAEGYSVSREKKESFPLTVTSAQKNPTAFYLCASRTTGATETQYFGPGTRLLVL.